The source of this T cell receptor (beta chain) is a study of blood T cell repertoires in COVID-19. Study at large: Sites in the United States, Italy and Spain provided acute and convalescent COVID-19 samples.

Authors' methods: Reference gene primer amplification in the assay estimated nucleated cell counts. Assay: immunoSEQ multiplex PCR; the TCRdb copy retains only in-frame clones and omits some. V, J and clone size reflect that table, while D and trimming were determined from the DNA. Among fewer than 350,000 clones listed, 90% were seen once. V shed 7 bases and J shed 13 bases, with 14 bases lying between them. Germline lookup yields CDR1 SGHTA and CDR2 FQGTGA. The CDR3 consists of 12 residues. Each participant's cohort was designated according to participant-reported clinical history. The chain carries TRBV7-3 and TRBJ1-6; possible D gene TRBD1, 5 bases. The clonotype comes from a woman under 30 with acute COVID-19. Sequencing was performed on PBMCs or T cells enriched from blood (not recorded which). As DNA, the CDR3 is TGTGCCAGCACCGGCGGCCCAGGGCCCCTCCACTTT. Its translation: CASTGGPGPLHF.